This T cell receptor (beta chain) was observed in a study of CD8+ T cells in alopecia areata. Findings and caveats of the study: Uncertainty about whether baseline CD8+ expansion is linked to response remains, with one nonresponder. TCR sharing across patients was less clear than in mice, possibly HLA-related.

It was cDNA, reverse transcribed from extracted RNA, that served as the sequencing template. Data came from immunoSEQ multiplex PCR; TCRdb stores just in-frame clones and leaves some out. The sample yields about 270,000 clones, around 64% seen once. The CDR3 is 14 amino acids. CDR1 and CDR2 from the germline V gene are SEHNR and FQNEAQ (reference sequence). V was cut by 2 bases and J by 9 bases, with 16 bases left in between. Treatment indicated: oral pan-JAK inhibitor, 5-10 mg twice daily. Lesional scalp punch biopsies and peripheral blood came from alopecia areata patients. Concerning this clone itself: Its cognate antigen is unknown.

The TCR originated in a human donor with alopecia areata. V is TRBV7-9 and J is TRBJ2-5; D not certain. This material consisted of CD4+ T cells sorted from blood, taken around week 54, from a patient treated with tofacitinib. The CDR3 reads CASSLTVLYRAQYF. The CDR3 DNA reads as TGTGCCAGCAGCTTAACGGTCCTTTACAGAGCCCAGTACTTC.